Presented here are 9 T cell receptor beta chains from one specimen sequenced in a study of T cell responses to AZD1222 COVID-19 vaccine. This table comes from immunoSEQ multiplex PCR, and its TCRdb copy is limited to in-frame clones, with some not included. The sample holds about 69,000 clones, less than 90% seen once. Source: peripheral blood, taken 28 days after the second AZD1222 dose. The receptor set was obtained from an adult who received the AZD1222 COVID-19 vaccine.

The V gene is TRBV19, the J gene TRBJ2-7; D call uncertain. The CDR3 contains 16 residues. CDR1 is LNHDA, CDR2 SQIVND, per germline (reference sequence). Trimming removed 3 bases at V and 0 bases at J, with 15 bases between. The CDR3 coding sequence is TGTGCCAGTAGTATTAGGTTGGGATCTAGCTCCTACGAGCAGTACTTC. This encodes CASSIRLGSSSYEQYF.

The chain uses TRBV7-9 and TRBJ2-5; 7 positions match TRBD1. The CDR3 runs 13 residues. The germline gives CDR1 SEHNR, CDR2 FQNEAQ (reference sequence). The trim removed 5 bases at V and 5 bases at J, leaving 5 bases unmatched. The DNA for the CDR3 is TGTGCCAGCAGCGACAGGGACCGGGAGACCCAGTACTTC. Protein product: CASSDRDRETQYF.

The chain recombines TRBV6-6 with TRBJ1-5; 10 positions agree with TRBD1. J gave up 2 bases and V 5 bases, and 12 bases lay outside the gene matches. The germline CDR1 and CDR2 sequences are MNHNY and SVGAGI (reference sequence). The CDR3 consists of 18 residues. CDR3 protein: CASSRSSGTGVGNQPQHF. The CDR3, as DNA: TGTGCCAGCAGTCGCTCATCCGGGACAGGGGTCGGCAATCAGCCCCAGCATTTT.

This chain joins TRBV5-6 and TRBJ2-7; D gene ambiguous. V lost 2 bases and J 4 bases, leaving 7 bases between the germline ends. The V gene's germline CDR1 is SGHDT and CDR2 YYEEEE. The CDR3 is 12 residues long. CDR3 sequence: CASSLGNYEQYF. The CDR3 DNA follows: TGTGCCAGCAGCTTAGGAAATTACGAGCAGTACTTC.

The rearrangement uses TRBV5-5 and TRBJ2-7, with D tentatively TRBD1 or TRBD2 (5 bases each). Germline V lookup: CDR1 SGHKS, CDR2 YYEKEE (reference sequence). The V and J ends lost 3 bases and 6 bases respectively, with 16 bases between them. The CDR3 spans 14 residues. Here the CDR3 reads CASSSLGASSEQYF. CDR3 DNA: TGTGCCAGCAGCTCTCTCGGGGCGTCGAGCGAGCAGTACTTC.

The J gene is TRBJ1-1, the V gene TRBV10-3; D is undetermined. This CDR3 region has 14 residues. Looked up from germline, CDR1 is ENHRY and CDR2 is SYGVKD. V lost 7 bases to trimming and J lost 4 bases, with 16 bases between them. The CDR3 protein is CAITNIRKGTEAFF. The CDR3 DNA reads TGTGCCATCACCAACATCCGCAAGGGCACTGAAGCTTTCTTT.

The chain recombines TRBV12-3 or TRBV12-4 with TRBJ1-5, with D possibly matching TRBD1 (5 bases). The length of the CDR3 is 13 residues. Deletions cut 4 bases from V and 7 bases from J, with 11 bases between. CDR3 sequence: CASSYRPRQPQHF. The CDR3 DNA is TGTGCCAGCAGTTACAGGCCCCGGCAGCCCCAGCATTTT.

The V call is TRBV6-1, the J call TRBJ1-5; D is undetermined. The V end was cut by 1 base, the J end by 7 bases, with 17 bases between. The CDR3 is 16 amino acids. Germline V lookup: CDR1 MNHNS, CDR2 SASEGT. Here the CDR3 reads CASSEDLSLVYQPQHF. CDR3 nucleotide sequence: TGTGCCAGCAGTGAAGATTTATCCCTTGTCTACCAGCCCCAGCATTTT.

The chain is built from TRBV9 and TRBJ2-2; the match to TRBD2 covers 15 bases. The CDR3 totals 18 residues. The germline CDR1 and CDR2 sequences are SGDLS and YYNGEE. Trimming removed 2 bases from V and 3 bases from J; junction bases left unmatched: 5. This CDR3 reads CASSVGLAGGGDTGELFF. The CDR3 nucleotides read TGTGCCAGCAGCGTGGGACTAGCGGGGGGCGGGGACACCGGGGAGCTGTTTTTT.